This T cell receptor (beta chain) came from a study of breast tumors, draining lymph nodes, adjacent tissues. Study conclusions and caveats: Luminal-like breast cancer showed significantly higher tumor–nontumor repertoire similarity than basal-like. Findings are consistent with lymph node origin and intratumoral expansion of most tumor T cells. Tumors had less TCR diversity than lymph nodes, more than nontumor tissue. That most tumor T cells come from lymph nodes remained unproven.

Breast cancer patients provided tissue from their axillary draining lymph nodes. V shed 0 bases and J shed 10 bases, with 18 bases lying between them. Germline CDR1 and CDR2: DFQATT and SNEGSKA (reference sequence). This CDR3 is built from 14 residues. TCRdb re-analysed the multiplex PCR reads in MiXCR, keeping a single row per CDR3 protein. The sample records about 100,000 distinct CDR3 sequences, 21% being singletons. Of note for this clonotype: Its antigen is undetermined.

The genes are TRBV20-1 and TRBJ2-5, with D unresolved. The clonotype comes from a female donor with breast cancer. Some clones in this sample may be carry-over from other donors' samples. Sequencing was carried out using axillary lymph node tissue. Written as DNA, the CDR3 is TGCAGTGCTAGAGAATCCGAGGTTGGGTGGGGCCAGTACTTC. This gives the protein CSARESEVGWGQYF.